This TCR beta chain was observed in a study of blood T cells in healthy people across ages. Study-wide findings and caveats: Roughly linear age-related decline in beta diversity appeared, significant by age around 36.

This CDR3 is 15 amino acids long. The germline V gene has CDR1 SGHRS and CDR2 YFSETQ. Points on this clonotype: Its specificity is unknown. A single base separates this from a much larger clone, so it may be a read error.

Using a J-beta primer mix together with a sample-barcoded 5' primer, a second PCR was run for about 6 to 12 cycles. TCRdb ran MiXCR on the 5' RACE reads and lists one entry per CDR3 protein. The sample shows about 1,800,000 distinct CDR3 sequences, 28% of them seen only once. In terms of origin and age, donors were healthy Caucasian individuals from Russia aged about 6 to 100. Every donor provided 7.5 to 10 milliliters of peripheral blood. Extraction of total RNA produced a minimum of 5.5 micrograms from each sample. The receptor was isolated from a young woman in good health. The chain carries TRBV5-1 and TRBJ2-3; 9 positions match TRBD2. Specimen: blood. CDR3: CASKERGARTDTRYF. The CDR3 DNA follows: TGCGCCAGCAAAGAGCGGGGGGCCCGCACAGATACGCGGTATTTT.